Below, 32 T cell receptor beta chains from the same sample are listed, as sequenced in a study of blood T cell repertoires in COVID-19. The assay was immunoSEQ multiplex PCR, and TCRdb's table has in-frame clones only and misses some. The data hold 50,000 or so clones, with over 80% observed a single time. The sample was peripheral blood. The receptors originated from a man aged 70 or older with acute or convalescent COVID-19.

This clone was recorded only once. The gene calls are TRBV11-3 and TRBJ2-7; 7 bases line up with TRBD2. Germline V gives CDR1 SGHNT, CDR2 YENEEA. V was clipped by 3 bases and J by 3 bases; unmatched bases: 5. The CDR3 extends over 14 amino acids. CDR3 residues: CASSLGRANYEQYF. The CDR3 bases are TGTGCCAGCAGCTTGGGGAGGGCCAACTACGAGCAGTACTTC.

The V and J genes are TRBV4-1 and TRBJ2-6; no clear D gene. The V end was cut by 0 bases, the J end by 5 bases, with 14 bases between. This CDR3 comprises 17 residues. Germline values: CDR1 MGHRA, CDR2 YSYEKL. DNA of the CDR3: TGCGCCAGCAGCCAAGAACCCGGCGGTCCGCGGGCCAACGTCCTGACTTTC. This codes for CASSQEPGGPRANVLTF.

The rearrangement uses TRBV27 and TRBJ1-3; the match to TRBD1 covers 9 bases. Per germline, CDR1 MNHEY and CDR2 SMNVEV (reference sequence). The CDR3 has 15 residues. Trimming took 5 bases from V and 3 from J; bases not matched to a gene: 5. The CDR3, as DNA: TGTGCCAGCAGTCCCCGGGGACAGGGTGGAAACACCATATATTTT. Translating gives CASSPRGQGGNTIYF.

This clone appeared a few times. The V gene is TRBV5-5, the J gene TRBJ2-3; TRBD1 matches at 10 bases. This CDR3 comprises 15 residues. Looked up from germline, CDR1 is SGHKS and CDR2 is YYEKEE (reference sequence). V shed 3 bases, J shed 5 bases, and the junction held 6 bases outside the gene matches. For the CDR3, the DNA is TGTGCCAGCAGCTCTACGGGACAGGGGATAGATACGCAGTATTTT. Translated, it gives CASSSTGQGIDTQYF.

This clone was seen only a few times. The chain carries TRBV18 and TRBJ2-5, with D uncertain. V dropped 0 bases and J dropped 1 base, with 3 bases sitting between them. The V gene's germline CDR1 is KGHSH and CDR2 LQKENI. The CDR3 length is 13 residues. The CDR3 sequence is CASSPPSQETQYF. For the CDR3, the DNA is TGTGCCAGCTCACCACCCTCCCAAGAGACCCAGTACTTC. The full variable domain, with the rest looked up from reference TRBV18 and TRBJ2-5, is NAGVMQNPRHLVRRRGQEARLRCSPMKGHSHVYWYRQLPEEGLKFMVYLQKENIIDESGMPKERFSAEFPKEGPSILRIQQVVRGDSAAYFCASSPPSQETQYFGPGTRLLVL.

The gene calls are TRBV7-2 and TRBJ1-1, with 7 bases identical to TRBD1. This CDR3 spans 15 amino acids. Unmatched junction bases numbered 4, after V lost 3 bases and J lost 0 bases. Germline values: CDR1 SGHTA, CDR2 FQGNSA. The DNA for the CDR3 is TGTGCCAGCAGCTTTCGGGGGACAGTGAACACTGAAGCTTTCTTT. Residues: CASSFRGTVNTEAFF.

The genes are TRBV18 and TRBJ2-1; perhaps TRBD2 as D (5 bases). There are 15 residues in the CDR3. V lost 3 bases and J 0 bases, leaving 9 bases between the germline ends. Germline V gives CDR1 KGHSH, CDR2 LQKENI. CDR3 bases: TGTGCCAGCTCACCGGACTCCAGCTCCTACAATGAGCAGTTCTTC. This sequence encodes CASSPDSSSYNEQFF.

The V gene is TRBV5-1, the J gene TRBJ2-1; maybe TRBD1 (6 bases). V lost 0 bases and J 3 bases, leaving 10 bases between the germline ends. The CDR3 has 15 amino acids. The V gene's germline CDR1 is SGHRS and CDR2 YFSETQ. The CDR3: CASSLGDINYNEQFF. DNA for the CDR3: TGCGCCAGCAGCTTGGGGGACATCAACTACAATGAGCAGTTCTTC.

CDR3 sequence: CASSTTSYGYTF. In DNA, the CDR3 is TGTGCCAGCAGTACGACATCCTATGGCTACACCTTC. V is TRBV6-1 and J is TRBJ1-2; D is unclear. In germline, CDR1 is MNHNS, CDR2 SASEGT. Trimming took 5 bases from V and 4 from J, leaving 8 bases between them. This CDR3 has 12 residues.

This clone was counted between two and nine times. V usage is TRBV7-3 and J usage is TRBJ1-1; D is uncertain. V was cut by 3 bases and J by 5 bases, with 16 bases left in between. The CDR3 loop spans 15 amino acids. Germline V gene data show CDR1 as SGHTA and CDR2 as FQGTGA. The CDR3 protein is CASSFAGEVGTEAFF. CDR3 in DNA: TGTGCCAGCAGCTTCGCCGGGGAGGTGGGGACTGAAGCTTTCTTT.

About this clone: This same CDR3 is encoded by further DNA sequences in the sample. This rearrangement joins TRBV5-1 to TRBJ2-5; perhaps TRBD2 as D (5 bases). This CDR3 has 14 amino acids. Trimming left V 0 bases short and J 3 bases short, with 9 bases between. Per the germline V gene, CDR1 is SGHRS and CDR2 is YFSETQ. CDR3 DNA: TGCGCCAGCAGCTTGGTCCTAGCCGAAGAGACCCAGTACTTC. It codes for CASSLVLAEETQYF.

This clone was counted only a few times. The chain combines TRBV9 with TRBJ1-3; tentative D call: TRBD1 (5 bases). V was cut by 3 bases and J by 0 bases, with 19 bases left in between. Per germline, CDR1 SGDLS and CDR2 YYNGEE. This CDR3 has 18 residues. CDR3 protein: CASSAVLGRGYSGNTIYF. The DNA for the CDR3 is TGTGCCAGCAGCGCGGTTCTGGGAAGGGGCTACTCTGGAAACACCATATATTTT.

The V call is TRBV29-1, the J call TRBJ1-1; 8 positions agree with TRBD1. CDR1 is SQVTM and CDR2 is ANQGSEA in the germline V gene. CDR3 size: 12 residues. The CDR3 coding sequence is TGCAGTACCGGGACAGGTAGTACTGAAGCTTTCTTT. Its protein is CSTGTGSTEAFF.

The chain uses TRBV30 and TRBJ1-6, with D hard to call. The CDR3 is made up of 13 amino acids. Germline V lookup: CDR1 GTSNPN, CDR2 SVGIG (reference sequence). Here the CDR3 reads CAGEASPGSPLHF. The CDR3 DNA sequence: TGTGCTGGTGAGGCATCGCCGGGGTCACCCCTCCACTTT.

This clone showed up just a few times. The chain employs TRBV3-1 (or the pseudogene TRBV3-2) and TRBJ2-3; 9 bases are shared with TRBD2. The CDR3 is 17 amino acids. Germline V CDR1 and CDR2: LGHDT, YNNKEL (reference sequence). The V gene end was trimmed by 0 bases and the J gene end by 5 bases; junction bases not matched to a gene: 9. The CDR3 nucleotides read TGTGCCAGCAGCCAAGAACGCGGGGGGGCCGCAATAGATACGCAGTATTTT. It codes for CASSQERGGAAIDTQYF.

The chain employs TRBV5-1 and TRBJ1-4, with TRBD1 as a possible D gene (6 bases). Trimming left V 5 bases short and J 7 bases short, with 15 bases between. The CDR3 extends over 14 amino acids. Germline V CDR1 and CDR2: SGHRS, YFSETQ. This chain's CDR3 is CASRTGRVGEKLFF. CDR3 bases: TGCGCCAGCAGGACAGGCCGAGTCGGTGAAAAACTGTTTTTT. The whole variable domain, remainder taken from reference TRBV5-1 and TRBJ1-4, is KAGVTQTPRYLIKTRGQQVTLSCSPISGHRSVSWYQQTPGQGLQFLFEYFSETQRNKGNFPGRFSGRQFSNSRSEMNVSTLELGDSALYLCASRTGRVGEKLFFGSGTQLSVL.

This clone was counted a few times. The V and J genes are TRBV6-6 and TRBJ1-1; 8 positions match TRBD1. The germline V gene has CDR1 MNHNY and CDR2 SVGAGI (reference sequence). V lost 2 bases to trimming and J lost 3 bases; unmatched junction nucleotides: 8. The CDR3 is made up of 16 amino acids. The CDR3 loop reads CASSYPRGQADTEAFF. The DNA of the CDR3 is TGTGCCAGCAGTTACCCACGGGGACAGGCGGACACTGAAGCTTTCTTT.

The CDR3 is CASSVTVAETQYF. CDR3 in DNA: TGTGCCAGCAGCGTAACGGTAGCGGAGACCCAGTACTTC. The gene calls are TRBV9 and TRBJ2-5, with D possibly matching TRBD2 (5 bases). CDR1 is SGDLS and CDR2 is YYNGEE in the germline V gene. With 1 base removed from V and 5 bases from J, the gap between germline ends came to 9 bases. CDR3 length: 13 amino acids.

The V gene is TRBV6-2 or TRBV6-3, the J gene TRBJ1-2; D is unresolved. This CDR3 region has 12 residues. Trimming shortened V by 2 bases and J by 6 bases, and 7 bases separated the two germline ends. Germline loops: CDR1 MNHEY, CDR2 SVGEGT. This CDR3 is CASSYAGDGYTF. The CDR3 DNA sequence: TGTGCCAGCAGTTACGCGGGCGATGGCTACACCTTC.

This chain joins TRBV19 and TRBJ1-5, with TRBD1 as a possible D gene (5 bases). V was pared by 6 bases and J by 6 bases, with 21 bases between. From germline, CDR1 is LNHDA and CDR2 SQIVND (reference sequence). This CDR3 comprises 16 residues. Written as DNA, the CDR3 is TGTGCCAGTAGGACCCCAGGGTTGCTGGTCTCTCAGCCCCAGCATTTT. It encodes CASRTPGLLVSQPQHF.

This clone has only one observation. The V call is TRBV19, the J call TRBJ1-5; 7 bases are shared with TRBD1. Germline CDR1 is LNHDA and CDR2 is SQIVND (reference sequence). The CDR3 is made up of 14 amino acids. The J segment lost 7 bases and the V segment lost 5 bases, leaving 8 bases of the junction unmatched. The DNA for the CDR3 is TGTGCCAGTAGTGCAACAGGGGAATGGCAGCCCCAGCATTTT. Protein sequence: CASSATGEWQPQHF. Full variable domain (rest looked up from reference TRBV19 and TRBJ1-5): DGGITQSPKYLFRKEGQNVTLSCEQNLNHDAMYWYRQDPGQGLRLIYYSQIVNDFQKGDIAEGYSVSREKKESFPLTVTSAQKNPTAFYLCASSATGEWQPQHFGDGTRLSIL.

The CDR3: CASSQSVPGNTIYF. CDR3 DNA sequence: TGTGCCAGCAGCCAGTCGGTACCTGGAAACACCATATATTTT. The chain links TRBV3-1 (or the pseudogene TRBV3-2) to TRBJ1-3; D unresolved. This CDR3 is built from 14 residues. The V end was cut by 3 bases, the J end by 2 bases, with 8 bases between. CDR1 is LGHDT and CDR2 is YNNKEL in the germline V gene (reference sequence).

For the CDR3, the DNA is TGTGCCAGCAGCGTCCGGGACAGGGCGGATACGCAGTATTTT. As protein: CASSVRDRADTQYF. V gene TRBV9 combines with J gene TRBJ2-3; 9 positions agree with TRBD1. J was trimmed by 6 bases and V by 2 bases; bases with no gene match: 4. Germline V gives CDR1 SGDLS, CDR2 YYNGEE. The CDR3 extends over 14 amino acids.

The CDR3 DNA is TGTGCCAGCAGCACCACAGGGATTCAGCCCCAGCATTTT. Its translation is CASSTTGIQPQHF. The chain is built from TRBV5-5 and TRBJ1-5; D perhaps matches TRBD1 (6 bases). The CDR3 length is 13 residues. Germline V CDR1 and CDR2: SGHKS, YYEKEE (reference sequence). Trimming removed 4 bases from V and 6 bases from J, with 11 bases in between.

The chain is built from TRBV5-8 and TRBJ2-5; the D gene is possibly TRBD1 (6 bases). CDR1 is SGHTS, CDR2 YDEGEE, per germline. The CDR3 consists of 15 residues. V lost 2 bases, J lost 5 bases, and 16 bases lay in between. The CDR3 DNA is TGTGCCAGCAGCTTCAGGGGTATATATGGGGAGACCCAGTACTTC. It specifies CASSFRGIYGETQYF.

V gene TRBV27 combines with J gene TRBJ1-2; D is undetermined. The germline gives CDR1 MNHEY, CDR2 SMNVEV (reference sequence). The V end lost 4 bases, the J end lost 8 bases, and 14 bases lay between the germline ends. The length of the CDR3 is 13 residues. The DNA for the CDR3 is TGTGCCAGCAGTTCCAGGCTGTTCTCCGGCTACACCTTC. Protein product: CASSSRLFSGYTF.

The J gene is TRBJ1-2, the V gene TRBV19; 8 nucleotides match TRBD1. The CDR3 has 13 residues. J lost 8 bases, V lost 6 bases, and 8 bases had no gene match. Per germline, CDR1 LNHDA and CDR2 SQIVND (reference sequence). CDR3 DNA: TGTGCCAGTAGGAGCCAGGGGGCCCAAGGCTACACCTTC. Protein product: CASRSQGAQGYTF.

The CDR3 loop reads CASSSDRLPSYEQYF. CDR3 coding DNA: TGTGCCAGCAGCAGCGACAGGCTTCCTTCCTACGAGCAGTACTTC. The chain employs TRBV6-5 and TRBJ2-7, with a tentative D call TRBD1 (6 bases). This CDR3 is built from 15 residues. CDR1 and CDR2 from the germline V gene are MNHEY and SVGAGI. Trimming took 6 bases from V and 1 from J, leaving 16 bases between them.

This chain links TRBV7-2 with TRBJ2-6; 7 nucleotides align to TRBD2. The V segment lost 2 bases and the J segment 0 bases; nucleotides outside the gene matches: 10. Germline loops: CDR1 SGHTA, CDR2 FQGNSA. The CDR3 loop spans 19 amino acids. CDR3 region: CASSLRGGPQSSGANVLTF. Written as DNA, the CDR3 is TGTGCCAGCAGCTTACGCGGGGGACCTCAGAGCTCTGGGGCCAACGTCCTGACTTTC.

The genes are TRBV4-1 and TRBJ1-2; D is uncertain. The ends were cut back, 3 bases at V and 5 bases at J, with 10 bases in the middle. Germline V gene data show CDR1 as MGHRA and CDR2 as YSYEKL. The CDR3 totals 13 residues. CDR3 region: CASSHPAAYGYTF. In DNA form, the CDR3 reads TGCGCCAGCAGCCACCCGGCGGCTTATGGCTACACCTTC.

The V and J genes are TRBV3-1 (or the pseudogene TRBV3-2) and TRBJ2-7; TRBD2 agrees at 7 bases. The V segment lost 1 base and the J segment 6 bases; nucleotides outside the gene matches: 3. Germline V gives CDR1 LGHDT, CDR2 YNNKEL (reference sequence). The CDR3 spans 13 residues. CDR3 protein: CASSQGDYTEQYF. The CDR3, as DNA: TGTGCCAGCAGCCAAGGGGACTACACCGAGCAGTACTTC.

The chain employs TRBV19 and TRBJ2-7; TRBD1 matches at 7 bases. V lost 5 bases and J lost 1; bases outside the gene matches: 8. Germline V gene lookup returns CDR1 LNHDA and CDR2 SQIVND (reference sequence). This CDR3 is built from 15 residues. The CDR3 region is CASSYNGDRSYEQYF. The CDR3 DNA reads TGTGCCAGTAGTTATAATGGGGACAGATCCTACGAGCAGTACTTC.